This TCR beta chain was sequenced in a study of pediatric ulcerative colitis. During colonoscopy, one to two rectal pinch biopsies were collected. The CDR3 is made up of 17 amino acids. Per the germline V gene, CDR1 is MNHEY and CDR2 is SMNVEV (reference sequence). The V gene end was trimmed by 5 bases and the J gene end by 3 bases; junction bases not matched to a gene: 10. Assay used: immunoSEQ multiplex PCR; TCRdb lists only in-frame clones, some missing. The sample has 18,000 or so clones; under 75% are singletons. The sample taken for sequencing was gut tissue. This clonotype originated in a boy between 10 and 17 years old with moderate ulcerative colitis. This chain uses TRBV27 with TRBJ1-4, with 9 bases lining up with TRBD1. CDR3 loop: CASSPSRDRESNEKLFF. In nucleotides, the CDR3 is TGTGCCAGCAGTCCGTCCCGGGACAGGGAATCTAATGAAAAACTGTTTTTT.